This T cell receptor beta chain is drawn from a study of T-cell reconstitution after alpha-beta-depleted transplantation in children. The TCRbeta library incorporated unique molecular identifiers. TCRdb independently ran MiXCR on the PCR reads; one entry per CDR3 protein. The sample shows some 500,000 distinct CDR3 sequences, around 19% of them seen only once. V was pared by 2 bases and J by 0 bases, with 9 bases between. Germline CDR1 is SGDLS and CDR2 is YYNGEE. This CDR3 comprises 15 residues. The source material was PBMCs from the stem cell graft donor, sampled from the stem cell graft. The receptor was isolated from a human donor who donated a stem cell graft to a child with acute lymphoblastic leukemia. The chain is built from TRBV9 and TRBJ2-1, with D unclear. CDR3 residues: CASSVWQSSYNEQFF. CDR3 nucleotide sequence: TGTGCCAGCAGCGTTTGGCAGAGCTCCTACAATGAGCAGTTCTTC.